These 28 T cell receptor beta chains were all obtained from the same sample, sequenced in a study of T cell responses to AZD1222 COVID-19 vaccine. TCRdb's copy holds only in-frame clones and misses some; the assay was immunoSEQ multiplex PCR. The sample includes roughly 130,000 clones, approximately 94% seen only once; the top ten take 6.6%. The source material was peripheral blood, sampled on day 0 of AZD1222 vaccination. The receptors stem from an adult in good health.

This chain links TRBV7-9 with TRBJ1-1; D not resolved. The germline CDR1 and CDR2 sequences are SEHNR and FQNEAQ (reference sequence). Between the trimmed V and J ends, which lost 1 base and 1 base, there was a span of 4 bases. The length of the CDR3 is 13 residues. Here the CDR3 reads CASSLEGNTEAFF. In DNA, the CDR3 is TGTGCCAGCAGCTTAGAAGGGAACACTGAAGCTTTCTTT. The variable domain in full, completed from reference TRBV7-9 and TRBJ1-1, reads DTGVSQNPRHKITKRGQNVTFRCDPISEHNRLYWYRQTLGQGPEFLTYFQNEAQLEKSRLLSDRFSAERPKGSFSTLEIQRTEQGDSAMYLCASSLEGNTEAFFGQGTRLTVV.

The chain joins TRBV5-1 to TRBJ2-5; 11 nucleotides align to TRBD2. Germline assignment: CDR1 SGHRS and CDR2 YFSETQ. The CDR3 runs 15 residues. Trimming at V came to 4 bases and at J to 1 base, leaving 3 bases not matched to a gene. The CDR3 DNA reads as TGCGCCAGCAGCGTCGGGACTAGCGGCCAAGAGACCCAGTACTTC. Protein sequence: CASSVGTSGQETQYF.

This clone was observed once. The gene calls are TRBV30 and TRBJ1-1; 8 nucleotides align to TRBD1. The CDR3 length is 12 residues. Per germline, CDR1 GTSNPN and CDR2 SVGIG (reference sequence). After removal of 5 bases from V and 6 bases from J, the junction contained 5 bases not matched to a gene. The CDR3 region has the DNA TGTGCCTGGGACAGGGGAGAGTCTGAAGCTTTCTTT. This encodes CAWDRGESEAFF.

The CDR3 DNA follows: TGTGCCAGCAGCTTAGCCCTGGGTGGCGGTAACTCCTACGAGCAGTACTTC. Translating gives CASSLALGGGNSYEQYF. The chain couples TRBV11-2 to TRBJ2-7; D call uncertain. Between the trimmed V and J ends, which lost 1 base and 0 bases, there was a span of 16 bases. This CDR3 is 17 amino acids long. Germline V gene lookup returns CDR1 SGHAT and CDR2 FQNNGV.

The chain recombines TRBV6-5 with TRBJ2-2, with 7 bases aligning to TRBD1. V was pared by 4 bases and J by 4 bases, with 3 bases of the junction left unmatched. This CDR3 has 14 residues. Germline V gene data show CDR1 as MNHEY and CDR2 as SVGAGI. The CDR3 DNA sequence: TGTGCCAGCAGTTGGGACAGATCCACCGGGGAGCTGTTTTTT. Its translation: CASSWDRSTGELFF.

This chain's CDR3 is CASSPPQQAQGGTNYGYTF. As DNA, the CDR3 is TGTGCCAGTAGTCCCCCACAGCAGGCACAGGGGGGGACCAACTATGGCTACACCTTC. The chain uses TRBV19 and TRBJ1-2, with 8 bases that match TRBD1. The germline gives CDR1 LNHDA, CDR2 SQIVND (reference sequence). The trim removed 5 bases at V and 2 bases at J, leaving 19 bases unmatched. The CDR3 contains 19 residues.

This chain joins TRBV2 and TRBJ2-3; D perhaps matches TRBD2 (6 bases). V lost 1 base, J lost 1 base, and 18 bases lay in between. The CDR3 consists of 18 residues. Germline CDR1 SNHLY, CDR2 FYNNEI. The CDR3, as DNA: TGTGCCAGCAGTGAAGTGGGGGGACGGGCGGTGGGCACAGATACGCAGTATTTT. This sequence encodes CASSEVGGRAVGTDTQYF.

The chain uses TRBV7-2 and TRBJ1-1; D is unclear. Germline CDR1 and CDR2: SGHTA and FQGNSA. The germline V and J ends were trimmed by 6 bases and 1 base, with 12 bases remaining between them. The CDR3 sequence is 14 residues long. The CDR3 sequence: CASSLGPANTEAFF. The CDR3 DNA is TGTGCCAGCAGTCTGGGCCCGGCGAACACTGAAGCTTTCTTT.

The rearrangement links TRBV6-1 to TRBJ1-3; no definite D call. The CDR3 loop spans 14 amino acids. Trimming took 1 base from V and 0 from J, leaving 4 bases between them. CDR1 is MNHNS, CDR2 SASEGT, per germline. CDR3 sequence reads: CASSEGLSGNTIYF. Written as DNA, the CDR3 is TGTGCCAGCAGTGAAGGGCTCTCTGGAAACACCATATATTTT.

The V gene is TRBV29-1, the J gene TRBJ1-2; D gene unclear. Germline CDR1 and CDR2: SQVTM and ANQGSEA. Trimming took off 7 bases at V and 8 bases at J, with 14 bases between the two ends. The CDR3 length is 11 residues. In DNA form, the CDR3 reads TGCAGCGCCCGTGACGCTCTCGGCTACACCTTC. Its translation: CSARDALGYTF.

The CDR3 loop is CASNLLGGQETQYF. In nucleotides, the CDR3 is TGTGCCAGCAACCTACTAGGGGGCCAAGAGACCCAGTACTTC. V usage is TRBV2 and J usage is TRBJ2-5, with D perhaps TRBD1 (6 bases). CDR1 and CDR2 from the germline V gene are SNHLY and FYNNEI. The CDR3 loop spans 14 amino acids. The V end lost 7 bases, the J end lost 1 base, and 13 bases lay between the germline ends.

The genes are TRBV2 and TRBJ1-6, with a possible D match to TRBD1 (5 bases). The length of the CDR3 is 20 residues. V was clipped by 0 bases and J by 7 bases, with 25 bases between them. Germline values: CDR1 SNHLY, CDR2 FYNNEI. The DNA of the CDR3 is TGTGCCAGCAGTGAAGCTGGGACTTACGACTGGCGGACGGGCAATTCACCCCTCCACTTT. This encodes CASSEAGTYDWRTGNSPLHF.

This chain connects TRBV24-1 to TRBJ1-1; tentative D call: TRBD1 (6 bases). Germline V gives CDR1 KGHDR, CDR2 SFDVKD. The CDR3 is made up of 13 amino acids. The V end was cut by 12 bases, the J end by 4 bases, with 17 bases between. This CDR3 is CAAYNRTATEAFF. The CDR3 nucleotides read TGTGCCGCCTATAACAGGACAGCCACTGAAGCTTTCTTT.

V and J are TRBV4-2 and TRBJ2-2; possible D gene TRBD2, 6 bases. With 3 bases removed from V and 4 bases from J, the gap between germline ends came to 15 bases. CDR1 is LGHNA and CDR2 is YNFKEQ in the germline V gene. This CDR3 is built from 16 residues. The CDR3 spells CASSHGSGRGTGELFF. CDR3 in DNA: TGTGCCAGCAGCCACGGTAGCGGACGGGGCACCGGGGAGCTGTTTTTT.

CDR3 coding DNA: TGTGCCTGGAAACAGGGGGCCTACAATGAGCAGTTCTTC. This sequence encodes CAWKQGAYNEQFF. The chain recombines TRBV30 with TRBJ2-1; TRBD1 matches at 8 bases. The V gene's germline CDR1 is GTSNPN and CDR2 SVGIG (reference sequence). The V and J ends lost 4 bases and 2 bases, in that order; junction bases with no gene match: 1. This CDR3 spans 13 amino acids. Combining the CDR3 with reference TRBV30 and TRBJ2-1 gives the whole variable domain SQTIHQWPATLVQPVGSPLSLECTVEGTSNPNLYWYRQAAGRGLQLLFYSVGIGQISSEVPQNLSASRPQDRQFILSSKKLLLSDSGFYLCAWKQGAYNEQFFGPGTRLTVL.

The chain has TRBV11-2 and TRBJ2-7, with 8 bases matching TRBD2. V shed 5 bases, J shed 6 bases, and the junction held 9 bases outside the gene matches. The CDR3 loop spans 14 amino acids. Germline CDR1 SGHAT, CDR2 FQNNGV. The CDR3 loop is CASSLTGGVGEQYF. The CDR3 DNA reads TGTGCCAGCAGCCTCACGGGAGGGGTCGGCGAGCAGTACTTC.

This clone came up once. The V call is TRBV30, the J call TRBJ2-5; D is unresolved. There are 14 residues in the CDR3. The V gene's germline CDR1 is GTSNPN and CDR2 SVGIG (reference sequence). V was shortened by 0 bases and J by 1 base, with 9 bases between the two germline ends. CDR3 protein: CAWSVRLIQETQYF. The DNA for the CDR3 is TGTGCCTGGAGTGTACGGCTGATCCAAGAGACCCAGTACTTC.

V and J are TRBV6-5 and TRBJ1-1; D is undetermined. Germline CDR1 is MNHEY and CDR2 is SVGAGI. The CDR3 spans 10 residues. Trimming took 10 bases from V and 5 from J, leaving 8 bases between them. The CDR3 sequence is CATGLTEAFF. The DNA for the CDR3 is TGTGCCACCGGGTTAACTGAAGCTTTCTTT.

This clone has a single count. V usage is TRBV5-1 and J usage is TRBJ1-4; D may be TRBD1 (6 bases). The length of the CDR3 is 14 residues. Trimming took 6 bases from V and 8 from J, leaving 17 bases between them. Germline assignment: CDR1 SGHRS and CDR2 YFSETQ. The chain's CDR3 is CASTRGGQEEKLFF. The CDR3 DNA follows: TGCGCCAGCACCCGCGGGGGGCAAGAGGAAAAACTGTTTTTT.

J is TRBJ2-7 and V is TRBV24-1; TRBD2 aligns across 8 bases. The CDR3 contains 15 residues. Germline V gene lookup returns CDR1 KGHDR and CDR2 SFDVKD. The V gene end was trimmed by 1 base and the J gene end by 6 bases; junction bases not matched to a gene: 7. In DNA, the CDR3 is TGTGCCACCAGTGATTTTGCAGCGGGAGTGAGCGAGCAGTACTTC. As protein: CATSDFAAGVSEQYF.

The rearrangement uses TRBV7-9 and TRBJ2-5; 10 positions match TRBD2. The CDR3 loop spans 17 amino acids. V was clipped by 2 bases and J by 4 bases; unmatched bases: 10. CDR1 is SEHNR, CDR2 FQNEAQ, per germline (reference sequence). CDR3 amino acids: CASSLPALAGVSETQYF. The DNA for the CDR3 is TGTGCCAGCAGCTTACCCGCCCTAGCGGGAGTTTCAGAGACCCAGTACTTC.

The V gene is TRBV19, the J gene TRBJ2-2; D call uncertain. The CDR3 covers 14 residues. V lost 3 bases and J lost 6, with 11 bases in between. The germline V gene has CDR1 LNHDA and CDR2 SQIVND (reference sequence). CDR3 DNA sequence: TGTGCCAGTAGTATCGGTTCCTTCCCCGGGGAGCTGTTTTTT. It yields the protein CASSIGSFPGELFF.

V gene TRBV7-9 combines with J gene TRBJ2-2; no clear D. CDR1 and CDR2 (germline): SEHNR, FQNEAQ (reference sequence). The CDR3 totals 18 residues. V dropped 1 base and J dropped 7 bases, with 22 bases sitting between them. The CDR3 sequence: CASSLGVSKTPASGELFF. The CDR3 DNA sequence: TGTGCCAGCAGCTTAGGTGTAAGCAAAACTCCGGCTAGCGGGGAGCTGTTTTTT.

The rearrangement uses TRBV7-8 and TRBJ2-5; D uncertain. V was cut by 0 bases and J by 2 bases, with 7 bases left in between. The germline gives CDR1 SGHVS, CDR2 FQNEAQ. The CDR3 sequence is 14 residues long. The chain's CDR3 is CASSLAETQETQYF. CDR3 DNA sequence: TGTGCCAGCAGCTTAGCAGAGACACAAGAGACCCAGTACTTC.

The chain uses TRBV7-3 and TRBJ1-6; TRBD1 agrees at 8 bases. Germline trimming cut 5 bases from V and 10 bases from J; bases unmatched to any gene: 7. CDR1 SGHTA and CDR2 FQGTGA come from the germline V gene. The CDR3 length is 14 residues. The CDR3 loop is CASSPTGARSPLHF. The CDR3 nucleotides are TGTGCCAGCAGCCCGACAGGGGCGAGGTCACCCCTCCACTTT.

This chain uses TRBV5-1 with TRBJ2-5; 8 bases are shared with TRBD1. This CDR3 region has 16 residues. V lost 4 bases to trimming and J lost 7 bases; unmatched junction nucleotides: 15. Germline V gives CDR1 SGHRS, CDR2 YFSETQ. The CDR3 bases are TGCGCCAGCAGCCTATACGGACAGGGCGGTCCAGGGACCCAGTACTTC. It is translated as CASSLYGQGGPGTQYF.

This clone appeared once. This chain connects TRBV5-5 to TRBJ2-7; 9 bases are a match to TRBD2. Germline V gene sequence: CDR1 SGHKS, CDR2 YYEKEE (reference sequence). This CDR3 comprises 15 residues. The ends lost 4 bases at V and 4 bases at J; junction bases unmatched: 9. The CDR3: CASSPRPSGVYEQYF. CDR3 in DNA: TGTGCCAGCAGCCCACGCCCTAGCGGGGTGTACGAGCAGTACTTC.

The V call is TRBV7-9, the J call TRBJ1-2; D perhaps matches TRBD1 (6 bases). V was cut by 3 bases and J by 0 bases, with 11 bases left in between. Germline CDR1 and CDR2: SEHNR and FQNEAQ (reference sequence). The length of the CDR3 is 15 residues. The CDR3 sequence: CASSFSDRPNYGYTF. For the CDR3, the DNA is TGTGCCAGCAGCTTCTCGGACAGACCTAACTATGGCTACACCTTC.